This T cell receptor (beta chain) was recovered during a study of cytomegalovirus exposure and HLA in healthy donors. General study findings and limits: One later analysis, an examination of the 120 or so validation repertoires, found that first-cohort TCR clusters tended to co-occur in them. Specificity for CMV antigens was confirmed in vitro for three of the CMV-associated chains. Across donors, most TCRs were seen rarely, yet some public ones were widespread. Some TCR beta chains (more than 150 of them) were listed as cytomegalovirus-associated.

Germline CDR1 and CDR2: SNHLY and FYNNEI. The trim removed 4 bases at V and 5 bases at J, leaving 6 bases unmatched. This CDR3 is 15 amino acids long. This clone was seen once. Its specificity is not known. The table came from immunoSEQ multiplex PCR; TCRdb's copy has only in-frame clones and leaves some out. The data show tens of thousands of clones, about 94% seen once. The J gene is TRBJ1-4, the V gene TRBV2, with 8 bases that match TRBD1. The clonotype comes from a man aged 18 to 35 in good health and CMV-seronegative. Sequenced input: PBMCs. CDR3 loop: CASSGSWTGNEKLFF. DNA for the CDR3: TGTGCCAGCAGTGGAAGTTGGACAGGGAATGAAAAACTGTTTTTT.